The 21 T cell receptor beta chains below were found in one sample sequenced in a study of blood T cell repertoires in COVID-19. Clones were sequenced by immunoSEQ multiplex PCR, and TCRdb holds only the in-frame ones, with some missing. The sample comprises approximately 58,000 clones, approximately 81% of which are singletons, and around 4.5% rests with the top ten. Sequencing was performed on peripheral blood. The receptor source for this set is a man aged 35 to 55 with active COVID-19.

The chain carries TRBV2 and TRBJ2-3, with 11 bases aligning to TRBD2. CDR1 is SNHLY and CDR2 is FYNNEI in the germline V gene. V dropped 5 bases and J dropped 4; count of bases not matched to a gene: 5. CDR3 length equals 15 residues. CDR3 nucleotide sequence: TGTGCCAGCAGTTTAGTTAGCGGGAGGGCAGATACGCAGTATTTT. This encodes CASSLVSGRADTQYF.

The CDR3 DNA is TGCGCCAGCAGCTTGGATAGCGGGAGGGCGGGTGAGCAGTTCTTC. This encodes CASSLDSGRAGEQFF. The chain uses TRBV5-1 and TRBJ2-1; the match to TRBD2 covers 11 bases. The trim removed 0 bases at V and 9 bases at J, leaving 5 bases unmatched. This CDR3 is 15 amino acids long. The V gene's germline CDR1 is SGHRS and CDR2 YFSETQ.

This clone is medium-sized. V gene TRBV19 combines with J gene TRBJ1-6, with 9 bases fitting TRBD1. Germline loops: CDR1 LNHDA, CDR2 SQIVND (reference sequence). V dropped 1 base and J dropped 7; count of bases not matched to a gene: 5. The CDR3 covers 16 residues. DNA of the CDR3: TGTGCCAGTAGTATAGGGGCCGGACAGGGGAATTCACCCCTCCACTTT. Translated, it gives CASSIGAGQGNSPLHF.

This chain joins TRBV30 and TRBJ2-5, with 7 nucleotides matching TRBD2. Trimming removed 5 bases from V and 0 bases from J; junction bases left unmatched: 9. CDR1 is GTSNPN and CDR2 is SVGIG in the germline V gene (reference sequence). The CDR3 runs 15 residues. CDR3 residues: CAWRGGGTYQETQYF. The CDR3 region has the DNA TGTGCCTGGCGTGGGGGGGGGACGTACCAAGAGACCCAGTACTTC. Combining the CDR3 with reference TRBV30 and TRBJ2-5 gives the whole variable domain SQTIHQWPATLVQPVGSPLSLECTVEGTSNPNLYWYRQAAGRGLQLLFYSVGIGQISSEVPQNLSASRPQDRQFILSSKKLLLSDSGFYLCAWRGGGTYQETQYFGPGTRLLVL.

This chain links TRBV3-1 (or the pseudogene TRBV3-2) with TRBJ1-1; no definite D call. CDR3 length: 12 amino acids. V was pared by 0 bases and J by 10 bases, with 9 bases between. Germline V lookup: CDR1 LGHDT, CDR2 YNNKEL (reference sequence). The CDR3 nucleotides are TGTGCCAGCAGCCAAGATTGGGAGGGAGCTTTCTTT. Translation gives CASSQDWEGAFF.

The V and J genes are TRBV24-1 and TRBJ2-1, with a possible D match to TRBD2 (5 bases). Germline values: CDR1 KGHDR, CDR2 SFDVKD. Trimming took off 4 bases at V and 7 bases at J, with 16 bases between the two ends. The CDR3 has 15 amino acids. CDR3 amino acids: CATSDPGSSQNEQFF. Here the CDR3 DNA reads TGTGCCACCAGTGACCCGGGAAGTTCGCAGAATGAGCAGTTCTTC.

J is TRBJ1-1 and V is TRBV27, with D uncertain. The CDR3 extends over 12 amino acids. The ends were cut back, 8 bases at V and 5 bases at J, with 12 bases in the middle. Germline lookup yields CDR1 MNHEY and CDR2 SMNVEV (reference sequence). The CDR3: CASGRGRTEAFF. Here the CDR3 DNA reads TGTGCCAGCGGGCGGGGAAGGACTGAAGCTTTCTTT.

The CDR3 is CASSERLAGVDTQYF. The DNA of the CDR3 is TGCGCCAGCAGTGAGAGACTAGCGGGAGTGGATACGCAGTATTTT. The rearrangement joins TRBV10-1 to TRBJ2-3, with 12 bases matching TRBD2. The germline V gene encodes CDR1 WNHNN and CDR2 SYGVQD (reference sequence). This CDR3 is built from 15 residues. V dropped 2 bases and J dropped 6; count of bases not matched to a gene: 3.

V gene TRBV5-1 combines with J gene TRBJ2-7; D not certain. Trimming took 0 bases from V and 2 from J, leaving 15 bases between them. The germline gives CDR1 SGHRS, CDR2 YFSETQ. CDR3 length equals 16 residues. This CDR3 reads CASSLEAGTTPYEQYF. CDR3 nucleotides: TGCGCCAGCAGCTTGGAGGCAGGCACCACACCCTACGAGCAGTACTTC.

The chain links TRBV27 to TRBJ1-5; D perhaps matches TRBD1 (5 bases). Germline loops: CDR1 MNHEY, CDR2 SMNVEV (reference sequence). The CDR3 extends over 16 amino acids. V lost 6 bases and J lost 0, with 15 bases in between. The CDR3 DNA reads as TGTGCCAGCAGACCTGAAGGGGCAGGTAGCAATCAGCCCCAGCATTTT. Its protein product is CASRPEGAGSNQPQHF.

This chain links TRBV19 with TRBJ2-5; 10 bases line up with TRBD2. The V and J ends lost 5 bases and 0 bases, in that order; junction bases with no gene match: 6. This CDR3 has 16 residues. Germline CDR1 LNHDA, CDR2 SQIVND (reference sequence). The CDR3 DNA follows: TGTGCCAGTAGTTTCCGGACTAGCGGCCACCAAGAGACCCAGTACTTC. Its translation is CASSFRTSGHQETQYF.

The chain uses TRBV7-9 and TRBJ2-7; TRBD2 agrees at 14 bases. The CDR3 covers 18 residues. CDR1 and CDR2 (germline): SEHNR, FQNEAQ (reference sequence). The J segment lost 3 bases and the V segment lost 2 bases, leaving 9 bases of the junction unmatched. CDR3 DNA: TGTGCCAGCAGCTTATCCGGGACTAGCGGGAGTTCCTACTACGAGCAGTACTTC. Translating it yields CASSLSGTSGSSYYEQYF.

In its sample, this clone was seen once. The chain couples TRBV10-3 to TRBJ1-3; 7 bases agree with TRBD1. Looked up from germline, CDR1 is ENHRY and CDR2 is SYGVKD. The CDR3 sequence is 19 residues long. V gave up 5 bases and J gave up 0 bases; unmatched junction bases: 16. CDR3 loop: CAISTLGQVDLHSGNTIYF. For the CDR3, the DNA is TGTGCCATCAGTACCTTAGGACAGGTGGATCTTCACTCTGGAAACACCATATATTTT.

The chain joins TRBV7-2 to TRBJ2-3, with TRBD2 matching over 9 bases. V lost 0 bases, J lost 2 bases, and 3 bases stayed unmatched. Germline values: CDR1 SGHTA, CDR2 FQGNSA. CDR3 size: 16 residues. CDR3 bases: TGTGCCAGCAGCTTAGCAGTAGCGGGGGCCACAGATACGCAGTATTTT. Translating gives CASSLAVAGATDTQYF.

CDR3 protein: CASSRRGASEDTQYF. CDR3 sequence (DNA): TGTGCCAGCAGCCGGAGAGGGGCTAGCGAAGATACGCAGTATTTT. V gene TRBV11-2 combines with J gene TRBJ2-3, with D possibly matching TRBD2 (6 bases). Trimming took 5 bases from V and 5 from J, leaving 17 bases between them. This CDR3 has 15 amino acids. Germline CDR1 SGHAT, CDR2 FQNNGV.

The genes are TRBV30 and TRBJ2-1; TRBD2 is a possible D gene (5 bases). The CDR3 length is 13 residues. Germline CDR1 is GTSNPN and CDR2 is SVGIG (reference sequence). Trimming removed 3 bases at V and 0 bases at J, with 6 bases between. CDR3 sequence: CAWRGSSYNEQFF. Written as DNA, the CDR3 is TGTGCCTGGAGAGGGAGCTCCTACAATGAGCAGTTCTTC.

The chain carries TRBV10-3 and TRBJ2-7; weak D call: TRBD2 (6 bases). The V end lost 3 bases, the J end lost 0 bases, and 15 bases lay between the germline ends. The CDR3 runs 16 residues. Germline loops: CDR1 ENHRY, CDR2 SYGVKD. The CDR3 nucleotides are TGTGCCATCAGTGAATCTAGCGCTGGCCTCTCCTACGAGCAGTACTTC. Encoded protein: CAISESSAGLSYEQYF.

The rearrangement links TRBV19 to TRBJ2-6; D is ambiguous. Germline assignment: CDR1 LNHDA and CDR2 SQIVND (reference sequence). V gave up 5 bases and J gave up 10 bases, with 18 bases separating them. This CDR3 region has 15 residues. DNA of the CDR3: TGTGCCAGTAGTCCCCGTGCTATTAATATGAACGTCCTGACTTTC. Amino acid sequence: CASSPRAINMNVLTF. Complete variable domain (other parts from reference TRBV19 and TRBJ2-6): DGGITQSPKYLFRKEGQNVTLSCEQNLNHDAMYWYRQDPGQGLRLIYYSQIVNDFQKGDIAEGYSVSREKKESFPLTVTSAQKNPTAFYLCASSPRAINMNVLTFGAGSRLTVL.

The chain is built from TRBV5-1 and TRBJ1-2; a possible D gene is TRBD1 (5 bases). Per the germline V gene, CDR1 is SGHRS and CDR2 is YFSETQ. This CDR3 region has 15 residues. Trimming removed 1 base at V and 3 bases at J, with 13 bases between. The CDR3 region is CASSLIRGTDYGYTF. The CDR3 DNA reads as TGCGCCAGCAGCTTGATAAGGGGCACCGACTATGGCTACACCTTC.

This CDR3 is CASNPGGAYEQYF. CDR3 nucleotide sequence: TGTGCCAGCAACCCAGGGGGAGCCTACGAGCAGTACTTC. V and J are TRBV28 and TRBJ2-7; TRBD1 agrees at 7 bases. Germline trimming cut 7 bases from V and 2 bases from J; bases unmatched to any gene: 5. The CDR3 extends over 13 amino acids. The V gene's germline CDR1 is MDHEN and CDR2 SYDVKM.

V usage is TRBV27 and J usage is TRBJ1-2; D might be TRBD1 (5 bases). CDR3 length: 14 residues. V was pared by 5 bases and J by 4 bases, with 14 bases between. Germline V lookup: CDR1 MNHEY, CDR2 SMNVEV (reference sequence). In DNA form, the CDR3 reads TGTGCCAGCAGTCCACAAGGGGCAGCCTATGGCTACACCTTC. Encoded protein: CASSPQGAAYGYTF.